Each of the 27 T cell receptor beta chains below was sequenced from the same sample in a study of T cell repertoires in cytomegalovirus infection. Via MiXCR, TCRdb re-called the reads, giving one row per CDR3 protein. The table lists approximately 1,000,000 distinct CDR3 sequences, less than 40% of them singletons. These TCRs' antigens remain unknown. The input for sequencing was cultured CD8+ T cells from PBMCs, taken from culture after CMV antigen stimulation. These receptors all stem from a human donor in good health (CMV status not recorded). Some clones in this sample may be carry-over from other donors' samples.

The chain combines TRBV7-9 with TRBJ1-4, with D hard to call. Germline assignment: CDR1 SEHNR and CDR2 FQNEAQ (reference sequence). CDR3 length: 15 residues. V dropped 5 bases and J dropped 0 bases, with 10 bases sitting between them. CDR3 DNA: TGTGCCAGCAGCCCTTACTGGGCAACTAATGAAAAACTGTTTTTT. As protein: CASSPYWATNEKLFF.

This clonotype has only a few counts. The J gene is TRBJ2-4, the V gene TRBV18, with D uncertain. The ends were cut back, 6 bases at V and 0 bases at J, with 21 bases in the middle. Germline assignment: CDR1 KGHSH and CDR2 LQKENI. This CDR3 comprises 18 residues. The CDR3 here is CASSRIQSPRLAKNIQYF. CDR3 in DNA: TGTGCCAGCTCGCGCATCCAGTCTCCTCGGTTAGCCAAAAACATTCAGTACTTC. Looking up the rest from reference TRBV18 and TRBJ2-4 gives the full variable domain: NAGVMQNPRHLVRRRGQEARLRCSPMKGHSHVYWYRQLPEEGLKFMVYLQKENIIDESGMPKERFSAEFPKEGPSILRIQQVVRGDSAAYFCASSRIQSPRLAKNIQYFGAGTRLSVL.

CDR3 DNA sequence: TGTGCCAGCAGTTCCCTTAACCAGGGGGCTGTCTACAATGAGCAGTTCTTC. It specifies CASSSLNQGAVYNEQFF. The rearrangement links TRBV27 to TRBJ2-1, with 8 bases that match TRBD1. Germline V CDR1 and CDR2: MNHEY, SMNVEV (reference sequence). V was pared by 4 bases and J by 3 bases, with 11 bases of the junction left unmatched. This CDR3 spans 17 amino acids.

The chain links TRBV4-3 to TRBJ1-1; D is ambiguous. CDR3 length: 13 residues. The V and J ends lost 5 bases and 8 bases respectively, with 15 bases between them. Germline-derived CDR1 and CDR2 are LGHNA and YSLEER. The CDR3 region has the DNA TGCGCCAGCAGCTCCCGCGGAGCGAGAGAAGCTTTCTTT. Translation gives CASSSRGAREAFF.

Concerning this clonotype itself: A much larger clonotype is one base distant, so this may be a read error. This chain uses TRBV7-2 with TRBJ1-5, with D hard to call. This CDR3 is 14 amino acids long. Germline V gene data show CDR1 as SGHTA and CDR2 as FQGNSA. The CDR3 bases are TGTGTCAGCAGCCCCTGGAATAGCAATCAGCCCCAGCATTTT. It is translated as CVSSPWNSNQPQHF.

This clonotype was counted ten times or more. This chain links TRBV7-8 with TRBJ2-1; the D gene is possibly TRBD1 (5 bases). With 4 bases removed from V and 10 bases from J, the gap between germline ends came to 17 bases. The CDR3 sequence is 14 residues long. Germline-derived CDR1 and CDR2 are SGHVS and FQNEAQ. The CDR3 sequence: CASSSPEGALEQFF. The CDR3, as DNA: TGTGCCAGCAGCTCCCCGGAAGGGGCGCTCGAGCAGTTCTTC.

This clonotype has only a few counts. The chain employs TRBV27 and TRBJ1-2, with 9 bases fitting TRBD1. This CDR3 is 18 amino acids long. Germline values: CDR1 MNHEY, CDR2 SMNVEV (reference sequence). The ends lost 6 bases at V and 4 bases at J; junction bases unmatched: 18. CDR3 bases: TGTGCCAGCAGACGGGACCGGGACAGGGCTACCGAGCCCTATGGCTACACCTTC. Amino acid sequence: CASRRDRDRATEPYGYTF.

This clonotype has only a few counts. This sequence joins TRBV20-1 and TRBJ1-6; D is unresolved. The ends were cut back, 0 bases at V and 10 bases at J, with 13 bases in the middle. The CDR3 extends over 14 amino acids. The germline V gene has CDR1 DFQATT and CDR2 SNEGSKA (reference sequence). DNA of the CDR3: TGCAGTGCTAGAGATGGGAGACCTTGGTCACCCCTCCACTTT. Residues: CSARDGRPWSPLHF.

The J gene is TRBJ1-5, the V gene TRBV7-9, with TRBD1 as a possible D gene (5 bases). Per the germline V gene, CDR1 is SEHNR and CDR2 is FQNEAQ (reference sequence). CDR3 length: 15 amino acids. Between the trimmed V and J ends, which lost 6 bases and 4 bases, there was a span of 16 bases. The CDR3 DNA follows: TGTGCCAGCAGTTCAAATGGGGGGGGTAATCAGCCCCAGCATTTT. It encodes CASSSNGGGNQPQHF.

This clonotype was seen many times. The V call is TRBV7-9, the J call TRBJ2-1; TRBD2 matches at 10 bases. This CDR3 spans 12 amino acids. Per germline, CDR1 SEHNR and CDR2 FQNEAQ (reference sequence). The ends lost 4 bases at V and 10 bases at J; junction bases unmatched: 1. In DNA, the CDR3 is TGTGCCAGCAGCTGGGGACTAGCGGAGCAGTTCTTC. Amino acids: CASSWGLAEQFF.

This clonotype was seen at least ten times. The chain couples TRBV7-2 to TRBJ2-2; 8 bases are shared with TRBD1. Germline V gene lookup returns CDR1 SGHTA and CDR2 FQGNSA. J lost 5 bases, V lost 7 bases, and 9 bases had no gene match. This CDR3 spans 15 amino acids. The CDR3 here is CASNPTGGRTGELFF. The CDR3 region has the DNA TGTGCCAGCAACCCAACAGGGGGACGGACCGGGGAGCTGTTTTTT.

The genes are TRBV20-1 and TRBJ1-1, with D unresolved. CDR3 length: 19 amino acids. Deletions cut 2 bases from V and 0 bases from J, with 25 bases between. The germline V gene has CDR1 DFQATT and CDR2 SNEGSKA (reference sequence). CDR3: CSARPRLKGVEDLNTEAFF. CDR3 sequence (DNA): TGCAGTGCTAGACCACGCCTAAAGGGAGTGGAAGACCTGAACACTGAAGCTTTCTTT.

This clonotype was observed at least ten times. The CDR3 region has the DNA TGTGCCAGCAGCCGCCCCGGGACACCCTACGAGCAGTACTTC. Amino acids: CASSRPGTPYEQYF. The chain links TRBV7-6 to TRBJ2-7; D might be TRBD1 (6 bases). Deletions cut 5 bases from V and 2 bases from J, with 13 bases between. The V gene's germline CDR1 is SGHVS and CDR2 FNYEAQ. CDR3 length equals 14 residues.

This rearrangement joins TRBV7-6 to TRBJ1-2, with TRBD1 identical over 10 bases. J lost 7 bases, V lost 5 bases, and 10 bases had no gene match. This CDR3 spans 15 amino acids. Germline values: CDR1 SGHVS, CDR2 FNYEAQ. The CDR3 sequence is CASSMAGTGDPGYTF. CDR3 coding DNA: TGTGCCAGCAGCATGGCCGGGACAGGGGACCCTGGCTACACCTTC.

In DNA form, the CDR3 reads TGTGCCAGCAGCCCGACTAGCGGGGCTCACACAGATACGCAGTATTTT. The encoded protein is CASSPTSGAHTDTQYF. The rearrangement joins TRBV4-2 to TRBJ2-3; 11 nucleotides line up with TRBD2. Germline assignment: CDR1 LGHNA and CDR2 YNFKEQ. The CDR3 sequence is 16 residues long. V lost 4 bases and J lost 2; bases outside the gene matches: 5.

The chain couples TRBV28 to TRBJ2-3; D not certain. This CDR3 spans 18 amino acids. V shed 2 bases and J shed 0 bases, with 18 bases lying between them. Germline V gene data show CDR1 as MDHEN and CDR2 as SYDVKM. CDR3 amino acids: CASSLGPVMPISTDTQYF. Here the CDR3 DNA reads TGTGCCAGCAGTTTAGGCCCCGTAATGCCTATTAGCACAGATACGCAGTATTTT. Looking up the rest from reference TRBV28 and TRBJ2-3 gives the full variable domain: DVKVTQSSRYLVKRTGEKVFLECVQDMDHENMFWYRQDPGLGLRLIYFSYDVKMKEKGDIPEGYSVSREKKERFSLILESASTNQTSMYLCASSLGPVMPISTDTQYFGPGTRLTVL.

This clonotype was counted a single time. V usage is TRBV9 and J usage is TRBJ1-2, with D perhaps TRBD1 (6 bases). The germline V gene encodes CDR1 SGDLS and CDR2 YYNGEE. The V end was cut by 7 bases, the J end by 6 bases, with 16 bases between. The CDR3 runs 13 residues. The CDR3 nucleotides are TGTGCCAGCCCCGGGACCGGGGGCGATGGCTACACCTTC. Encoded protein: CASPGTGGDGYTF.

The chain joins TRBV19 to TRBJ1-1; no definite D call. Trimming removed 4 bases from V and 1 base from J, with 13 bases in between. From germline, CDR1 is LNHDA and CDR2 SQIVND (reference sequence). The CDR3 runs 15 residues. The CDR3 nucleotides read TGTGCCAGTAGTACCGCCCTCGCGGGGAACACTGAAGCTTTCTTT. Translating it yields CASSTALAGNTEAFF.

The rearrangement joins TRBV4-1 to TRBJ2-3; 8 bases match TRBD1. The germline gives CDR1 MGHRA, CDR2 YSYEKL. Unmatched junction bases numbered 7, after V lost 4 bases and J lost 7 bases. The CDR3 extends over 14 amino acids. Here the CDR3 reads CASSPRDRQNTQYF. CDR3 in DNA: TGCGCCAGCAGCCCCCGGGACAGGCAAAATACGCAGTATTTT.

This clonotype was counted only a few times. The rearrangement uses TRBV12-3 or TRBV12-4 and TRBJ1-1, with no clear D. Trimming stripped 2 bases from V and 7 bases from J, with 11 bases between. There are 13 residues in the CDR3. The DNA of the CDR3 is TGTGCCAGCAGTTTAAACCGTTGGGATGAAGCTTTCTTT. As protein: CASSLNRWDEAFF.

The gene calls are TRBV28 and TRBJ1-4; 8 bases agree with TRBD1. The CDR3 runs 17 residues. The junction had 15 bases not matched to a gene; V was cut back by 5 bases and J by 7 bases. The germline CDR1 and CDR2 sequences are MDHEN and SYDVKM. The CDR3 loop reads CASSTDLPGGWGEKLFF. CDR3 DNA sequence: TGTGCCAGCAGTACAGACCTTCCAGGGGGCTGGGGTGAAAAACTGTTTTTT.

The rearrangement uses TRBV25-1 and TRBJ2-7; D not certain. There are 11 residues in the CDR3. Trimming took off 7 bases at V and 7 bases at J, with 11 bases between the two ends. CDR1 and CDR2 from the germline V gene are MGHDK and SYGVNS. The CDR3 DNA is TGTGCCAGCACCCAAGACGTAGAGCAGTACTTC. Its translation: CASTQDVEQYF.

CDR3 residues: CASSSGEALRGETQYF. CDR3 nucleotides: TGTGCCAGCAGCTCTGGGGAAGCGTTGAGGGGAGAGACCCAGTACTTC. The rearrangement links TRBV5-4 to TRBJ2-5; tentatively, D is TRBD1 or TRBD2 (5 bases each). V lost 3 bases to trimming and J lost 4 bases, with 19 bases between them. This CDR3 has 16 residues. Germline-derived CDR1 and CDR2 are SGHNT and YYREEE (reference sequence).

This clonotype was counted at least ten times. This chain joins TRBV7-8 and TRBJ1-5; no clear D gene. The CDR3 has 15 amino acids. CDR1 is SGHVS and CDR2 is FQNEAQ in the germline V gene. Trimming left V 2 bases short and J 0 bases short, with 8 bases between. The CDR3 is CASSLSLNSNQPQHF. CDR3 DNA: TGTGCCAGCAGCTTATCCCTGAATAGCAATCAGCCCCAGCATTTT.

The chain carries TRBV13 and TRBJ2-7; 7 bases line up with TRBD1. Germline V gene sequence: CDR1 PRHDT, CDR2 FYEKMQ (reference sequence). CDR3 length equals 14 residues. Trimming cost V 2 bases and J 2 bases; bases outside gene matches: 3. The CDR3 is CASSLMGQTYEQYF. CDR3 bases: TGTGCCAGCAGCTTAATGGGACAGACCTACGAGCAGTACTTC.

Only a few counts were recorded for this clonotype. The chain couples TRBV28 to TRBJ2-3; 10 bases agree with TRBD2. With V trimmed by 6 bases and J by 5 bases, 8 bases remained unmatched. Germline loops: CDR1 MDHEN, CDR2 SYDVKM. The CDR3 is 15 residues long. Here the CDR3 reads CASSYLAGAGDTQYF. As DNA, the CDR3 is TGTGCCAGCAGCTACCTAGCGGGGGCTGGAGATACGCAGTATTTT.

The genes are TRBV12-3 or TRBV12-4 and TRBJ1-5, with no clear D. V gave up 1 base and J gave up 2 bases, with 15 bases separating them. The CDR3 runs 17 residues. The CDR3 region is CASSLVAASVGNQPQHF. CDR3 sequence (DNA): TGTGCCAGCAGTTTAGTCGCAGCGTCGGTGGGCAATCAGCCCCAGCATTTT.